This T cell receptor (beta chain) appears in the sequencing data of a study of shared clonotypes between healthy human individuals. Background on the study: Donor ages ranged 18 to 49 years: a couple of women, a few men.

The assay was immunoSEQ multiplex PCR, and TCRdb's table has in-frame clones only and misses some. The table has 500,000 or so clones, about 96% seen once; the top ten hold approximately 0.067%. This clone was recorded once. Trimming removed 2 bases from V and 2 bases from J, with 15 bases in between. There are 16 residues in the CDR3. Germline V gene lookup returns CDR1 KGHSH and CDR2 LQKENI. The sample comprised naive CD4+ T cells sorted from blood. Subset of the sample: CD45RA+ positively selected. This TCR came from a woman aged 25 to 39 in good health. The genes are TRBV18 and TRBJ2-5, with D perhaps matching TRBD1 or TRBD2 (5 bases each). The CDR3 DNA sequence: TGTGCCAGCTCACCAGGGACGGATACCTTGCAAGAGACCCAGTACTTC. Translation gives CASSPGTDTLQETQYF.